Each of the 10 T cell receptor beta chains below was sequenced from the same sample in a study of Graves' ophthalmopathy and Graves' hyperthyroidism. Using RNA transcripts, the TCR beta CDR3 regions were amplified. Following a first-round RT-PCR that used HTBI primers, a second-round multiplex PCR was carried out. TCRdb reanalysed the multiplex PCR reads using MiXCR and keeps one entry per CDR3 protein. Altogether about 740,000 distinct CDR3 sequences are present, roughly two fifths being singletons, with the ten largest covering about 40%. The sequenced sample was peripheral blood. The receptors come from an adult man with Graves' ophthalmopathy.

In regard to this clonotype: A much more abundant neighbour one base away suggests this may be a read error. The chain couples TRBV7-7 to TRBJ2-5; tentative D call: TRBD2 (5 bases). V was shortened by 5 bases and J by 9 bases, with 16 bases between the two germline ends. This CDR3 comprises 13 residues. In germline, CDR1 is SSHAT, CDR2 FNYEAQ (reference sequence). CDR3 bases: TGTGCCAGCAGCCCATCCGCGCTGGAGGCCCAGTACTTC. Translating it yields CASSPSALEAQYF.

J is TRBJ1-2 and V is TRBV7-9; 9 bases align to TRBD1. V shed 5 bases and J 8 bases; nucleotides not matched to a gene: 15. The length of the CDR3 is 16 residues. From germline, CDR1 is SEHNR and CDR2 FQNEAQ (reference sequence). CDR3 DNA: TGTGCCAGCAGCCAAGATGGGGACAGGGATGCGCGCGGCTACACCTTC. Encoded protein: CASSQDGDRDARGYTF.

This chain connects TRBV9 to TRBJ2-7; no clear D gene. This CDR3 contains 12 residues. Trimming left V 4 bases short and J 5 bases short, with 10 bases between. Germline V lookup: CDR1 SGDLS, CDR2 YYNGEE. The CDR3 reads CASSPVSNEQYF. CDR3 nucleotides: TGTGCCAGCAGCCCAGTCAGCAACGAGCAGTACTTC.

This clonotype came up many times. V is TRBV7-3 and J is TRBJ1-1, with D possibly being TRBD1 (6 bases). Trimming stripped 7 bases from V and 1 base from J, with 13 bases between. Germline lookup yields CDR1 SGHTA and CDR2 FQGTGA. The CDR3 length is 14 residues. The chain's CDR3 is CASMEGDQNTEAFF. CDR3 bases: TGTGCCAGCATGGAGGGGGACCAGAACACTGAAGCTTTCTTT.

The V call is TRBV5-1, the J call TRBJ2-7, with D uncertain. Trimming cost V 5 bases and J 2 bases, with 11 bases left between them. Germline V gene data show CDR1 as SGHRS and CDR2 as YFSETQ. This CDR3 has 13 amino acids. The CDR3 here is CASSKGATYEQYF. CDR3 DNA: TGCGCCAGCAGTAAGGGCGCGACCTACGAGCAGTACTTC.

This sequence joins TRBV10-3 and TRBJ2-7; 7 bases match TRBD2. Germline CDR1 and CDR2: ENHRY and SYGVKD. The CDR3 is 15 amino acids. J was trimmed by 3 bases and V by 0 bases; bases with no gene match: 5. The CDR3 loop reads CAISESGGMGYEQYF. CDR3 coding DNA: TGTGCCATCAGTGAGTCGGGGGGGATGGGCTACGAGCAGTACTTC.

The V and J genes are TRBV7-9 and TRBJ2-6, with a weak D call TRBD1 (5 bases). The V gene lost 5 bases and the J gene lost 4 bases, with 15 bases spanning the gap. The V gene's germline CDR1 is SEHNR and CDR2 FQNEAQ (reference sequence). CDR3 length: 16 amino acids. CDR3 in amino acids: CASSRPRVSGANVLTF. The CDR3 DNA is TGTGCCAGCAGCCGGCCCAGGGTATCGGGGGCCAACGTCCTGACTTTC.

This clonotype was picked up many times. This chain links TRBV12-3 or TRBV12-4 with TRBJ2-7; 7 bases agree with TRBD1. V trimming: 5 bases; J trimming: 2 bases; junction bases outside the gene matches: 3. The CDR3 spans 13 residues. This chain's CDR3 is CASSVDRAYEQYF. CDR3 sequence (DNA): TGTGCCAGCAGTGTTGACAGGGCCTACGAGCAGTACTTC.

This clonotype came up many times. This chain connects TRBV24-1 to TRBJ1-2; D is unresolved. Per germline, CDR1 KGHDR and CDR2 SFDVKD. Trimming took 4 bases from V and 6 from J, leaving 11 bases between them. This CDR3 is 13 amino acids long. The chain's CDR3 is CATSDPAEDGYTF. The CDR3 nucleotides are TGTGCCACCAGTGACCCCGCTGAGGATGGCTACACCTTC.

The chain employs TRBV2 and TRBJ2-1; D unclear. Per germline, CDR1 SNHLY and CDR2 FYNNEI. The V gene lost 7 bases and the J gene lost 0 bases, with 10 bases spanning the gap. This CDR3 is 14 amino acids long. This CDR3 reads CASNSESSYNEQFF. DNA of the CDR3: TGTGCCAGCAATAGTGAGAGCTCCTACAATGAGCAGTTCTTC. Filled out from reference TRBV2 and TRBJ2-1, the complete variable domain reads EPEVTQTPSHQVTQMGQEVILRCVPISNHLYFYWYRQILGQKVEFLVSFYNNEISEKSEIFDDQFSVERPDGSNFTLKIRSTKLEDSAMYFCASNSESSYNEQFFGPGTRLTVL.